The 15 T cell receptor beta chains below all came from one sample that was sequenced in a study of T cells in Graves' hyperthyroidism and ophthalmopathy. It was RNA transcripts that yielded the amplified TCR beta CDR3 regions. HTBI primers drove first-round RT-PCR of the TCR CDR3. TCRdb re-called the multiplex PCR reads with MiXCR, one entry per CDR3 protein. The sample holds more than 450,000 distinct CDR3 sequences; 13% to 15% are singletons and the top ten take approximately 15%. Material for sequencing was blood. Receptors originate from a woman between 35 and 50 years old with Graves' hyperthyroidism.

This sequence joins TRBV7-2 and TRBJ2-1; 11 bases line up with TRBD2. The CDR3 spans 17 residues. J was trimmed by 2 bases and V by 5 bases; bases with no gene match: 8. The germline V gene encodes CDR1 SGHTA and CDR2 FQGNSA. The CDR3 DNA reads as TGTGCCAGCAGCCCGCTAGCGGGAGGAGGACCCTACAATGAGCAGTTCTTC. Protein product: CASSPLAGGGPYNEQFF. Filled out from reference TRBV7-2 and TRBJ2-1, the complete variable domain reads GAGVSQSPSNKVTEKGKDVELRCDPISGHTALYWYRQSLGQGLEFLIYFQGNSAPDKSGLPSDRFSAERTGGSVSTLTIQRTQQEDSAVYLCASSPLAGGGPYNEQFFGPGTRLTVL.

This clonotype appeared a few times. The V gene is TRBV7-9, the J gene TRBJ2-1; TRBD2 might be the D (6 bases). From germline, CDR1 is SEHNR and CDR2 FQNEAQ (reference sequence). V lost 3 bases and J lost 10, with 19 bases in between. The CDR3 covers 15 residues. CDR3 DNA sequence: TGTGCCAGCAGCTTTAACCCGGGAGCGCCTCGGGAGCAGTTCTTC. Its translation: CASSFNPGAPREQFF.

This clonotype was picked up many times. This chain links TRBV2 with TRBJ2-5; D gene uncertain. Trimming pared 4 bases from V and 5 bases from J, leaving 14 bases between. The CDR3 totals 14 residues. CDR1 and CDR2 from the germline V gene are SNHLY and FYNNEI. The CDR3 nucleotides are TGTGCCAGCAGTGTAAGGGTGGGTCGTGAGACCCAGTACTTC. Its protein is CASSVRVGRETQYF.

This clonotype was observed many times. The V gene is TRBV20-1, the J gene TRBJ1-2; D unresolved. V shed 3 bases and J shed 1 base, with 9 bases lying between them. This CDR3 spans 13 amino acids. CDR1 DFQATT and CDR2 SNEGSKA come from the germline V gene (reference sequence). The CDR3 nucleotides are TGCAGTGCTAGCGGTACGGATAACTATGGCTACACCTTC. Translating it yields CSASGTDNYGYTF.

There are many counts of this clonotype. This CDR3 reads CASSLWDSNQPQHF. CDR3 sequence (DNA): TGTGCCAGCAGTCTTTGGGACAGCAATCAGCCCCAGCATTTT. This chain connects TRBV28 to TRBJ1-5; a weak D match, TRBD1 (5 bases). The V gene lost 5 bases and the J gene lost 1 base, with 9 bases spanning the gap. CDR3 length equals 14 residues. CDR1 and CDR2 from the germline V gene are MDHEN and SYDVKM. Complete variable domain (other parts from reference TRBV28 and TRBJ1-5): DVKVTQSSRYLVKRTGEKVFLECVQDMDHENMFWYRQDPGLGLRLIYFSYDVKMKEKGDIPEGYSVSREKKERFSLILESASTNQTSMYLCASSLWDSNQPQHFGDGTRLSIL.

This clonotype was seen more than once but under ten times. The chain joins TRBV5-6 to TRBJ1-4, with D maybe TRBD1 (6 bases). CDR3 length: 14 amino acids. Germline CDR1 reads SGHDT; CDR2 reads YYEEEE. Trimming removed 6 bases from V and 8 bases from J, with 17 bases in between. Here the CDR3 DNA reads TGTGCCAGCATCAATCGGGGGGCAGGCGAAAAACTGTTTTTT. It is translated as CASINRGAGEKLFF.

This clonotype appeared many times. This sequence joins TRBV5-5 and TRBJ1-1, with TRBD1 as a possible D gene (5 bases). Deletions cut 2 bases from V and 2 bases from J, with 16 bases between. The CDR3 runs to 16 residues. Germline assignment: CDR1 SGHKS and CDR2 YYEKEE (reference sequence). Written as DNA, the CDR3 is TGTGCCAGCAGCTTAGCAACCGGGACCGCCAACACTGAAGCTTTCTTT. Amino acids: CASSLATGTANTEAFF.

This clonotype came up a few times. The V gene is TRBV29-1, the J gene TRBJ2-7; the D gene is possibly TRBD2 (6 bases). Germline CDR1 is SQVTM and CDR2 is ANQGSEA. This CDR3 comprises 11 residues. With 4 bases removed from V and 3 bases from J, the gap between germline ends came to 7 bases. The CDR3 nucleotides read TGCAGCGTTGGGGAGGACTACGAGCAGTACTTC. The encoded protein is CSVGEDYEQYF.

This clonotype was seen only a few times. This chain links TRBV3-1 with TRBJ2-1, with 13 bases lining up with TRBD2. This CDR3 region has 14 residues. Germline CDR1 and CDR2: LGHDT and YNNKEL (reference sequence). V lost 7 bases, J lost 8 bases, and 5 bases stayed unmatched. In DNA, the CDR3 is TGTGCCAGCAAACTAGCGGGGGGGGGCGATGAGCAGTTCTTC. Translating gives CASKLAGGGDEQFF.

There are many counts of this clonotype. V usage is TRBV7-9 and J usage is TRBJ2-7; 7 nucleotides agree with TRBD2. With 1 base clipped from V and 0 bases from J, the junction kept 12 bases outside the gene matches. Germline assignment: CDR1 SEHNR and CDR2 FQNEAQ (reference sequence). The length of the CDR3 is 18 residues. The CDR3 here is CASSLVAASGLPSYEQYF. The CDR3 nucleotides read TGTGCCAGCAGCTTAGTAGCGGCTAGCGGCCTTCCCTCCTACGAGCAGTACTTC. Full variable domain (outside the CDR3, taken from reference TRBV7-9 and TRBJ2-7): DTGVSQNPRHKITKRGQNVTFRCDPISEHNRLYWYRQTLGQGPEFLTYFQNEAQLEKSRLLSDRFSAERPKGSFSTLEIQRTEQGDSAMYLCASSLVAASGLPSYEQYFGPGTRLTVT.

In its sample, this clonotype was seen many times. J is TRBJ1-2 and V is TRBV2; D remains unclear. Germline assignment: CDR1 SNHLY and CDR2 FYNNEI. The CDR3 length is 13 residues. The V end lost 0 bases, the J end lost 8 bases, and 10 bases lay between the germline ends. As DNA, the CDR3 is TGTGCCAGCAGTGAAGCGCACGTCCAGGGCTACACCTTC. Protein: CASSEAHVQGYTF.

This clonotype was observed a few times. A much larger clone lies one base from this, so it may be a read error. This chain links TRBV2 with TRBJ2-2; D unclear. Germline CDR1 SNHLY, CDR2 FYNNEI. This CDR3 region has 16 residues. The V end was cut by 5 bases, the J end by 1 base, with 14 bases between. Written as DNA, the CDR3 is TGTGCCAGCAGTCCGGCAATTGGCGGGAACACCGGGGAGCTGTTTTTT. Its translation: CASSPAIGGNTGELFF. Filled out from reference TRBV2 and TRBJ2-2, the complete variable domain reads EPEVTQTPSHQVTQMGQEVILRCVPISNHLYFYWYRQILGQKVEFLVSFYNNEISEKSEIFDDQFSVERPDGSNFTLKIRSTKLEDSAMYFCASSPAIGGNTGELFFGEGSRLTVL.

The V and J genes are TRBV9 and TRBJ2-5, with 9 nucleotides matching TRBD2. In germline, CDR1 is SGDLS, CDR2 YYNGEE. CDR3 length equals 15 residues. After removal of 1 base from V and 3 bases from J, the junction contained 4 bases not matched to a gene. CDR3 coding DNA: TGTGCCAGCAGCGTACTAGCGGGACTTGAAGAGACCCAGTACTTC. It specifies CASSVLAGLEETQYF.

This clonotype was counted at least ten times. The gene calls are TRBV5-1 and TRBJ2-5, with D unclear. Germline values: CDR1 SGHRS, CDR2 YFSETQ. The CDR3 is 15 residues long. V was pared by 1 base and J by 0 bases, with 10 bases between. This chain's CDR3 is CASSLRHPYQETQYF. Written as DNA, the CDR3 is TGCGCCAGCAGCTTGAGGCACCCGTACCAAGAGACCCAGTACTTC. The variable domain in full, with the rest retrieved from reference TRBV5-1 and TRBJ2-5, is KAGVTQTPRYLIKTRGQQVTLSCSPISGHRSVSWYQQTPGQGLQFLFEYFSETQRNKGNFPGRFSGRQFSNSRSEMNVSTLELGDSALYLCASSLRHPYQETQYFGPGTRLLVL.

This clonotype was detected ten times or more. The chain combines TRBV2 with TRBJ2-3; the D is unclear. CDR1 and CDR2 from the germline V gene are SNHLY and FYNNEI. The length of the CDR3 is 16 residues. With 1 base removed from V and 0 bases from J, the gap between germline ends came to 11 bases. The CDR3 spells CASSEGANPSTDTQYF. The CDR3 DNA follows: TGTGCCAGCAGTGAAGGGGCGAACCCTAGCACAGATACGCAGTATTTT.